The next 9 T cell receptor beta chains were all read from a single sample in a study of blood T cells in healthy people across ages. A J-beta primer mix and a sample-barcoded 5' primer were used in a second PCR of about 6 to 12 cycles. MiXCR was run by TCRdb on the 5' RACE reads, yielding one entry per CDR3 protein. The repertoire has 660,000 or so distinct CDR3 sequences, roughly 53% of them found once; the top ten carry over 35%. Source material: blood. These receptor sequences come from a man aged 55 to 70 in good health.

This clonotype was seen at least ten times. The chain carries TRBV5-1 and TRBJ2-5; D remains ambiguous. Germline V CDR1 and CDR2: SGHRS, YFSETQ. V shed 0 bases and J shed 1 base, with 7 bases lying between them. The CDR3 sequence is 14 residues long. The CDR3: CASSLEDLQETQYF. CDR3 DNA sequence: TGCGCCAGCAGCTTGGAAGACCTCCAAGAGACCCAGTACTTC.

Concerning this clonotype itself: Possible read error: a much larger clone is one base away. The chain joins TRBV10-2 to TRBJ2-7; D ambiguous. TRBJ2-5 explains the end of the DNA better; the J call may be wrong. This CDR3 is built from 13 residues. Germline lookup yields CDR1 WSHSY and CDR2 SAAADI. The CDR3 DNA reads as TGCGCCAGTAAGACACAGTACCGAGAGACCCAGTACTTC. Its translation is CASKTQYRETQYF.

Only a few counts were recorded for this clonotype. V gene TRBV3-1 combines with J gene TRBJ2-5; 9 bases align to TRBD1. Germline-derived CDR1 and CDR2 are LGHDT and YNNKEL (reference sequence). This CDR3 is 15 amino acids long. V shed 0 bases, J shed 5 bases, and the junction held 4 bases outside the gene matches. The CDR3: CASSQDTGGEETQYF. CDR3 DNA: TGTGCCAGCAGCCAAGATACAGGGGGCGAGGAGACCCAGTACTTC.

The chain uses TRBV6-1 and TRBJ1-5, with 7 positions matching TRBD1. The V gene's germline CDR1 is MNHNS and CDR2 SASEGT. The CDR3 totals 15 residues. J was trimmed by 0 bases and V by 7 bases; bases with no gene match: 6. The CDR3 reads CASTQGPYSNQPQHF. CDR3 sequence (DNA): TGTGCCAGCACACAGGGGCCTTATAGCAATCAGCCCCAGCATTTT.

The chain combines TRBV18 with TRBJ2-4, with D possibly being TRBD2 (5 bases). Judging by the DNA end, TRBJ2-5 fits better; the J call may be wrong. The CDR3 is 12 amino acids. The germline V gene has CDR1 KGHSH and CDR2 LQKENI. CDR3 sequence reads: CASSRERETQYF. As DNA, the CDR3 is TGTGCCAGCTCAAGGGAGCGGGAGACCCAGTACTTC.

This clonotype turned up a few times. The genes are TRBV24-1 and TRBJ2-5, with 11 bases identical to TRBD2. The CDR3 covers 16 residues. Germline V gene sequence: CDR1 KGHDR, CDR2 SFDVKD. V was pared by 3 bases and J by 1 base, with 3 bases of the junction left unmatched. CDR3 bases: TGTGCCACCAGTGATGCCGGGACTAGCGGCCAAGAGACCCAGTACTTC. As protein: CATSDAGTSGQETQYF.

This chain joins TRBV5-1 and TRBJ1-1, with TRBD1 as a possible D gene (5 bases). The CDR3 length is 14 residues. The V and J ends lost 4 bases and 8 bases respectively, with 18 bases between them. CDR1 is SGHRS, CDR2 YFSETQ, per germline. The CDR3 sequence: CASSPQSGPGEAFF. The CDR3 region has the DNA TGCGCCAGCAGCCCCCAGTCGGGGCCCGGGGAAGCTTTCTTT. Full variable domain (rest looked up from reference TRBV5-1 and TRBJ1-1): KAGVTQTPRYLIKTRGQQVTLSCSPISGHRSVSWYQQTPGQGLQFLFEYFSETQRNKGNFPGRFSGRQFSNSRSEMNVSTLELGDSALYLCASSPQSGPGEAFFGQGTRLTVV.

This chain joins TRBV20-1 and TRBJ2-1; D is undetermined. CDR1 and CDR2 from the germline V gene are DFQATT and SNEGSKA (reference sequence). The CDR3 has 15 amino acids. V lost 6 bases and J lost 5, with 20 bases in between. CDR3: CSADHYPKVDNEQFF. Here the CDR3 DNA reads TGCAGTGCCGACCACTACCCTAAGGTTGACAATGAGCAGTTCTTC.

The chain joins TRBV7-6 to TRBJ2-5; D tentatively reads TRBD1 or TRBD2 (5 bases each). Trimming stripped 7 bases from V and 5 bases from J, with 8 bases between. The germline V gene encodes CDR1 SGHVS and CDR2 FNYEAQ. CDR3 length equals 11 residues. The CDR3 DNA reads TGTGCCAGCATCGAGGGGGAGACCCAGTACTTC. This encodes CASIEGETQYF.